This TCR beta chain was captured by sequencing in a study of CXCR3-negative and CXCR3-positive naive CD8 T cells. UMI labels and 5' RACE were used to prepare the TRB cDNA libraries. TCRdb re-analyzed the 5' RACE reads; it lists each CDR3 protein once, without DNA. In total, the table holds tens of thousands of distinct CDR3 sequences. Study-wide findings and caveats: Naive CXCR3-negative cells resembled naive CXCR3-positive cells in TRBV-TRBJ usage; memory cells differed. Cryopreserved cells showed partially decreased CXCR3 expression, and most assays used fresh PBMCs. Much lower diversity was found in memory CD8+ cells, while both naive subsets had comparably high diversity.

Germline V gene lookup returns CDR1 SGDLS and CDR2 YYNGEE. CDR3 length: 15 amino acids. Comments on this clonotype: Its antigen is not known.

Source material: memory CD8+ T cells from blood. This TCR derives from a human donor in good health. Some clones in this sample may be carry-over from other donors' samples. The rearrangement links TRBV9 to TRBJ2-5; with no DNA, the TCRdb D assignment of TRBD2 cannot be verified. The CDR3 sequence is CASSVGSGGQETQYF.